These 29 T cell receptor beta chains were all obtained from the same sample, sequenced in a study of T cell changes during pregnancy in multiple sclerosis. Assay: immunoSEQ multiplex PCR; the TCRdb copy retains only in-frame clones and omits some. Counted here are roughly 80,000 clones, 93% occurring once; the ten biggest clones make up approximately 2.5%. The sample here was peripheral blood, taken in the second trimester of pregnancy. The source is a female donor with multiple sclerosis, enrolled in a pregnancy study.

The CDR3 coding sequence is TGTGCCAGTAGTATTCGAGGGGGTGAAGCTTTCTTT. Protein sequence: CASSIRGGEAFF. The chain carries TRBV19 and TRBJ1-1, with D tentatively TRBD1 (6 bases). V was clipped by 3 bases and J by 7 bases, with 9 bases between them. Germline V CDR1 and CDR2: LNHDA, SQIVND (reference sequence). The CDR3 loop spans 12 amino acids.

The V call is TRBV19, the J call TRBJ2-5; possibly TRBD2 for D (6 bases). V was cut by 7 bases and J by 4 bases, with 16 bases left in between. Germline V gene lookup returns CDR1 LNHDA and CDR2 SQIVND (reference sequence). This CDR3 has 14 amino acids. In DNA, the CDR3 is TGTGCCAGTATGGCGGGGTCCGTCGGAGAGACCCAGTACTTC. Translated: CASMAGSVGETQYF.

The genes are TRBV6-6 and TRBJ2-7; 11 bases fit TRBD1. From germline, CDR1 is MNHNY and CDR2 SVGAGI (reference sequence). The CDR3 runs to 14 residues. With 6 bases clipped from V and 3 bases from J, the junction kept 4 bases outside the gene matches. CDR3 sequence reads: CASRLGTGGYEQYF. DNA of the CDR3: TGTGCCAGCAGACTAGGGACAGGGGGCTACGAGCAGTACTTC.

This clone was seen a few times. The CDR3 does not end in the conserved phenylalanine or tryptophan, so this is likely a read error. The DNA is left out, because the CDR3 cannot be placed on it with certainty; the CDR3 is given as TCRdb lists it. The gene calls are TRBV12-2 and TRBJ2-4; the D call in the table, TRBD2, was not verified against the DNA. TRBV12-2 represents a pseudogene. Inclusive of both ends, the CDR3 amounts to 8 amino acids. The CDR3 is CASRLGYS.

The rearrangement links TRBV4-2 to TRBJ2-3; D is possibly TRBD2 (7 bases). CDR1 and CDR2 (germline): LGHNA, YNFKEQ. V lost 0 bases to trimming and J lost 6 bases, with 10 bases between them. The CDR3 spans 14 residues. CDR3 amino acids: CASSQDAGADTQYF. The DNA of the CDR3 is TGTGCCAGCAGCCAAGATGCGGGGGCGGATACGCAGTATTTT.

The J gene is TRBJ2-5, the V gene TRBV9; a possible D gene is TRBD1 (5 bases). Germline loops: CDR1 SGDLS, CDR2 YYNGEE. This CDR3 is built from 13 residues. V was cut by 4 bases and J by 1 base, with 8 bases left in between. The chain's CDR3 is CASSPDSQETQYF. CDR3 nucleotide sequence: TGTGCCAGCAGCCCTGACAGCCAAGAGACCCAGTACTTC.

The rearrangement uses TRBV5-1 and TRBJ2-6; D uncertain. The CDR3 extends over 15 amino acids. Germline CDR1 is SGHRS and CDR2 is YFSETQ. V was shortened by 0 bases and J by 5 bases, with 9 bases between the two germline ends. The CDR3 nucleotides read TGCGCCAGCAGCTTGGACAGCCTCTGGGCCAACGTCCTGACTTTC. Its translation is CASSLDSLWANVLTF.

The rearrangement joins TRBV9 to TRBJ2-3; a weak D match, TRBD2 (6 bases). The germline CDR1 and CDR2 sequences are SGDLS and YYNGEE. Trimming removed 2 bases from V and 4 bases from J, with 14 bases in between. This CDR3 has 15 residues. CDR3 loop: CASSVTGTYPDTQYF. The DNA of the CDR3 is TGTGCCAGCAGCGTGACCGGGACTTACCCAGATACGCAGTATTTT.

The chain is built from TRBV5-6 and TRBJ1-2; D is unclear. CDR1 SGHDT and CDR2 YYEEEE come from the germline V gene. CDR3 size: 13 residues. V dropped 0 bases and J dropped 4 bases, with 7 bases sitting between them. For the CDR3, the DNA is TGTGCCAGCAGCTTGGGCACCGGCTATGGCTACACCTTC. As protein: CASSLGTGYGYTF.

This chain uses TRBV6-5 with TRBJ2-6; D is unresolved. V was cut by 6 bases and J by 0 bases, with 9 bases left in between. This CDR3 is 15 amino acids long. The germline CDR1 and CDR2 sequences are MNHEY and SVGAGI. The CDR3 DNA is TGTGCCAGCAGACCTACAGACTCTGGGGCCAACGTCCTGACTTTC. This codes for CASRPTDSGANVLTF.

J is TRBJ2-7 and V is TRBV7-9, with 11 bases identical to TRBD1. Germline V gene data show CDR1 as SEHNR and CDR2 as FQNEAQ (reference sequence). J lost 1 base, V lost 3 bases, and 14 bases had no gene match. The length of the CDR3 is 19 residues. This CDR3 reads CASSFPRSGQGDPSYEQYF. In nucleotides, the CDR3 is TGTGCCAGCAGCTTCCCTAGATCGGGACAGGGGGATCCGTCCTACGAGCAGTACTTC. The full variable domain, its missing parts supplied by reference TRBV7-9 and TRBJ2-7, is DTGVSQNPRHKITKRGQNVTFRCDPISEHNRLYWYRQTLGQGPEFLTYFQNEAQLEKSRLLSDRFSAERPKGSFSTLEIQRTEQGDSAMYLCASSFPRSGQGDPSYEQYFGPGTRLTVT.

J is TRBJ2-2 and V is TRBV29-1, with D unresolved. The CDR3 consists of 14 residues. Germline loops: CDR1 SQVTM, CDR2 ANQGSEA. With 3 bases removed from V and 4 bases from J, the gap between germline ends came to 12 bases. The CDR3 bases are TGCAGCGTTGAGTTCCCTCACAGCACCGGGGAGCTGTTTTTT. Amino acids: CSVEFPHSTGELFF.

V and J are TRBV6-6 and TRBJ2-1, with D possibly being TRBD1 (6 bases). The germline V gene has CDR1 MNHNY and CDR2 SVGAGI (reference sequence). The CDR3 covers 13 residues. The germline V and J ends were trimmed by 6 bases and 1 base, with 7 bases remaining between them. CDR3 DNA: TGTGCCAGCAGGGACAGTTCCTACAATGAGCAGTTCTTC. It codes for CASRDSSYNEQFF.

The V and J genes are TRBV2 and TRBJ2-2; 7 positions agree with TRBD2. Germline V gene data show CDR1 as SNHLY and CDR2 as FYNNEI. V lost 4 bases, J lost 5 bases, and 10 bases stayed unmatched. The CDR3 extends over 16 amino acids. The CDR3: CASSGPTGGLTGELFF. The CDR3 region has the DNA TGTGCCAGCAGTGGCCCCACCGGGGGGTTGACCGGGGAGCTGTTTTTT.

The chain has TRBV11-1 and TRBJ2-1; 7 nucleotides align to TRBD1. The CDR3 runs 13 residues. Germline CDR1 SGHAT, CDR2 FQDESV (reference sequence). V gave up 6 bases and J gave up 3 bases; unmatched junction bases: 2. CDR3 amino acids: CASSRDSYNEQFF. For the CDR3, the DNA is TGTGCCAGCAGTCGGGACAGCTACAATGAGCAGTTCTTC. Filled out from reference TRBV11-1 and TRBJ2-1, the complete variable domain reads EAEVAQSPRYKITEKSQAVAFWCDPISGHATLYWYRQILGQGPELLVQFQDESVVDDSQLPKDRFSAERLKGVDSTLKIQPAELGDSAMYLCASSRDSYNEQFFGPGTRLTVL.

This chain uses TRBV5-6 with TRBJ2-1, with D hard to call. The V end lost 2 bases, the J end lost 9 bases, and 6 bases lay between the germline ends. This CDR3 is 11 amino acids long. CDR1 is SGHDT, CDR2 YYEEEE, per germline. CDR3 residues: CASSFVGEQFF. CDR3 nucleotides: TGTGCCAGCAGCTTTGTCGGTGAGCAGTTCTTC.

The J gene is TRBJ2-7, the V gene TRBV30; 7 nucleotides align to TRBD1. CDR3 size: 13 residues. V shed 5 bases, J shed 3 bases, and the junction held 7 bases outside the gene matches. Germline V gene lookup returns CDR1 GTSNPN and CDR2 SVGIG (reference sequence). DNA for the CDR3: TGTGCCTGGGGGCAGGGGGTTTTCTACGAGCAGTACTTC. It is translated as CAWGQGVFYEQYF.

J is TRBJ2-7 and V is TRBV4-1; no definite D call. This CDR3 has 14 amino acids. CDR1 and CDR2 from the germline V gene are MGHRA and YSYEKL. The V and J ends lost 1 base and 1 base respectively, with 8 bases between them. The CDR3 loop is CASSQVGASYEQYF. Written as DNA, the CDR3 is TGCGCCAGCAGCCAAGTAGGAGCTTCCTACGAGCAGTACTTC.

CDR3 coding DNA: TGTGCCAGCAGCTTCTGGGGAGGCACTGAAGCTTTCTTT. It is translated as CASSFWGGTEAFF. J is TRBJ1-1 and V is TRBV5-4, with D uncertain. The CDR3 totals 13 residues. Trimming took 2 bases from V and 4 from J, leaving 9 bases between them. CDR1 and CDR2 from the germline V gene are SGHNT and YYREEE (reference sequence).

The chain is built from TRBV6-5 and TRBJ2-3; maybe TRBD2 (5 bases). The V gene lost 3 bases and the J gene lost 4 bases, with 8 bases spanning the gap. The germline gives CDR1 MNHEY, CDR2 SVGAGI. The CDR3 spans 13 residues. CDR3 residues: CASSYPGSDTQYF. The CDR3 region has the DNA TGTGCCAGCAGTTATCCGGGATCAGATACGCAGTATTTT.

The chain is built from TRBV2 and TRBJ2-1, with TRBD2 matching over 13 bases. The CDR3 extends over 14 amino acids. Trimming removed 4 bases from V and 8 bases from J; junction bases left unmatched: 2. The germline V gene has CDR1 SNHLY and CDR2 FYNNEI. This CDR3 reads CASSGLAGGDEQFF. The CDR3 DNA is TGTGCCAGCAGTGGACTAGCGGGGGGAGATGAGCAGTTCTTC.

This chain connects TRBV6-5 to TRBJ1-2; 11 bases are shared with TRBD1. The CDR3 loop spans 15 amino acids. With 2 bases clipped from V and 8 bases from J, the junction kept 7 bases outside the gene matches. The V gene's germline CDR1 is MNHEY and CDR2 SVGAGI. The DNA of the CDR3 is TGTGCCAGCAGTTACGCCCCGGGACAGGGGGAAGGCTACACCTTC. Encoded protein: CASSYAPGQGEGYTF.

The chain employs TRBV5-1 and TRBJ2-5, with a tentative D call TRBD2 (6 bases). V was clipped by 4 bases and J by 2 bases, with 15 bases between them. The CDR3 consists of 15 residues. Germline V gene lookup returns CDR1 SGHRS and CDR2 YFSETQ. The DNA for the CDR3 is TGCGCCAGCAGCCCCCCCGGGGGTGGGCAAGAGACCCAGTACTTC. Protein product: CASSPPGGGQETQYF.

The chain is built from TRBV2 and TRBJ2-5, with D perhaps matching TRBD1 (5 bases). Between the trimmed V and J ends, which lost 6 bases and 4 bases, there was a span of 6 bases. This CDR3 comprises 11 residues. The V gene's germline CDR1 is SNHLY and CDR2 FYNNEI. The CDR3, as DNA: TGTGCCAGCAGCCAGGGAGAGACCCAGTACTTC. This codes for CASSQGETQYF. Based on the CDR3 plus reference TRBV2 and TRBJ2-5, the full variable domain is EPEVTQTPSHQVTQMGQEVILRCVPISNHLYFYWYRQILGQKVEFLVSFYNNEISEKSEIFDDQFSVERPDGSNFTLKIRSTKLEDSAMYFCASSQGETQYFGPGTRLLVL.

The CDR3 DNA reads TGTGCCAGCTCACCAGGTAGCAGGGACTCTTCTCAAAGCCCATACGAGCAGTACTTC. This encodes CASSPGSRDSSQSPYEQYF. This chain connects TRBV18 to TRBJ2-7, with D perhaps matching TRBD2 (6 bases). This CDR3 comprises 19 residues. The V end lost 2 bases, the J end lost 4 bases, and 27 bases lay between the germline ends. Germline assignment: CDR1 KGHSH and CDR2 LQKENI.

The chain employs TRBV5-6 and TRBJ1-6, with D maybe TRBD1 (6 bases). CDR3 length: 16 amino acids. The ends were cut back, 7 bases at V and 9 bases at J, with 23 bases in the middle. Looked up from germline, CDR1 is SGHDT and CDR2 is YYEEEE. The CDR3 nucleotides read TGTGCCAGCCAACAAAACAGGGAACGGTTGCGTTCACCCCTCCACTTT. Translating it yields CASQQNRERLRSPLHF.

The chain recombines TRBV19 with TRBJ2-2; TRBD1 agrees at 8 bases. The CDR3 is made up of 13 amino acids. Germline trimming cut 9 bases from V and 6 bases from J; bases unmatched to any gene: 6. Per germline, CDR1 LNHDA and CDR2 SQIVND (reference sequence). In nucleotides, the CDR3 is TGTGCCAGCAGGACAGGGCTGCCCGGGGAGCTGTTTTTT. Protein: CASRTGLPGELFF.

This chain connects TRBV14 to TRBJ2-7; TRBD2 aligns across 8 bases. This CDR3 contains 14 residues. J lost 2 bases, V lost 7 bases, and 7 bases had no gene match. The germline gives CDR1 SGHDN, CDR2 FVKESK. DNA of the CDR3: TGTGCCAGCACCCCGGGGGGGGTCGCCTACGAGCAGTACTTC. As protein: CASTPGGVAYEQYF.

The V call is TRBV30, the J call TRBJ2-7; 7 bases match TRBD2. The CDR3 runs to 15 residues. Looked up from germline, CDR1 is GTSNPN and CDR2 is SVGIG (reference sequence). This CDR3 is CAWVLPGGGSYEQYF. The CDR3 DNA reads TGTGCATGGGTCCTTCCGGGAGGTGGATCCTACGAGCAGTACTTC.